This T cell receptor beta chain was obtained from a study of blood T cell repertoires in COVID-19. Turning to the study itself: Spain, Italy and the United States supplied samples that represented acute and convalescent COVID-19. The analysed material was cDNA or gDNA that came from T cells, B-cell-depleted T cells, or PBMCs.

Germline values: CDR1 MNHEY, CDR2 SMNVEV (reference sequence). Deletions cut 4 bases from V and 1 base from J, with 19 bases between. This CDR3 comprises 17 residues. Cohort assignment relied on participant-reported clinical history. Original handling: Reference gene primer amplification gave nucleated cell count estimates. Method: immunoSEQ multiplex PCR; TCRdb's copy keeps in-frame clones and lacks some. V and J calls and clone size are given by that table; D and trimming were obtained from the DNA. The sample yields fewer than 350,000 clones, roughly 90% seen once. The J gene is TRBJ1-1, the V gene TRBV27; D possibly corresponds to TRBD1 (6 bases). The sequence derives from a woman between 40 and 50 years old with acute COVID-19. Source material: PBMCs or T cells enriched from blood (not recorded which). CDR3 sequence: CASSWSLFGTPNTEAFF. DNA of the CDR3: TGTGCCAGCAGTTGGTCATTATTCGGGACACCGAACACTGAAGCTTTCTTT.